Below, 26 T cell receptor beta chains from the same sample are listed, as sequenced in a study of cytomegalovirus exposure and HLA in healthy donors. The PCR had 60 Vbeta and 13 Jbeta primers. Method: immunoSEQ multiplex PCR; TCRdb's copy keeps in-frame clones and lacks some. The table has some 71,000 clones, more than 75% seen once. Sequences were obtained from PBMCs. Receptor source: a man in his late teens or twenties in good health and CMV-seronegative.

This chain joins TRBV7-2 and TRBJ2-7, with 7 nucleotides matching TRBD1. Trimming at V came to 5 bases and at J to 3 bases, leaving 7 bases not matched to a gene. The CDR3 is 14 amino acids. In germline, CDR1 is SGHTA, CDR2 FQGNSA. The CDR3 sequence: CASSRDSGVYEQYV. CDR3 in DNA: TGTGCCAGCAGCAGGGACAGCGGCGTCTACGAGCAGTACGTC.

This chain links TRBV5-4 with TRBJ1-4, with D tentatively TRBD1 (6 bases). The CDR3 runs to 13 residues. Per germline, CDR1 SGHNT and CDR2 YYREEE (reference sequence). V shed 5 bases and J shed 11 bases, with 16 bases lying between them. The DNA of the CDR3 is TGTGCCAGCAGTTCGGGGACAACTAACAAACTGTTTTTT. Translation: CASSSGTTNKLFF. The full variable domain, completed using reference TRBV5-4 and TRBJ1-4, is ETGVTQSPTHLIKTRGQQVTLRCSSQSGHNTVSWYQQALGQGPQFIFQYYREEENGRGNFPPRFSGLQFPNYSSELNVNALELDDSALYLCASSSGTTNKLFFGSGTQLSVL.

CDR3 sequence reads: CSVEERRTGGINEQFF. DNA for the CDR3: TGCAGCGTTGAAGAGCGTCGGACAGGGGGAATCAATGAGCAGTTCTTC. The chain links TRBV29-1 to TRBJ2-1, with 10 bases that match TRBD1. Germline V gene sequence: CDR1 SQVTM, CDR2 ANQGSEA. The CDR3 runs to 16 residues. Losses at the gene ends were 0 bases for V and 6 bases for J; bases not matched to a gene: 8.

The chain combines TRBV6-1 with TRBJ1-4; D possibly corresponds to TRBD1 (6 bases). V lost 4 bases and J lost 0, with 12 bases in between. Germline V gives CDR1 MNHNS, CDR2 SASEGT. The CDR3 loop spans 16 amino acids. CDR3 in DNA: TGTGCCAGCAGTGGAGCAGGGGTAACAACTAATGAAAAACTGTTTTTT. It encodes CASSGAGVTTNEKLFF.

The CDR3 region is CASSLGQGFGDTQYF. For the CDR3, the DNA is TGCGCCAGCAGCTTGGGGCAGGGATTCGGAGATACGCAGTATTTT. The J gene is TRBJ2-3, the V gene TRBV5-1; TRBD1 is a possible D gene (5 bases). Germline-derived CDR1 and CDR2 are SGHRS and YFSETQ. The V gene lost 0 bases and the J gene lost 5 bases, with 13 bases spanning the gap. The CDR3 consists of 15 residues.

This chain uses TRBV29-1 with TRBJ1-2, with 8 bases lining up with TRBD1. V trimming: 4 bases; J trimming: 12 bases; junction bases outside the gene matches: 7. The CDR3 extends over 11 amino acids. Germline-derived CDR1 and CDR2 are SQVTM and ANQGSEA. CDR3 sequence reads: CSVGQGREDTF. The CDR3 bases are TGCAGCGTTGGACAGGGGCGAGAGGACACCTTC.

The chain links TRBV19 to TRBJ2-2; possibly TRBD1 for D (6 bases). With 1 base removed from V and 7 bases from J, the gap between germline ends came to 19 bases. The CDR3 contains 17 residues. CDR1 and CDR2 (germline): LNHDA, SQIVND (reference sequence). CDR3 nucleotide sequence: TGTGCCAGTAGTATAGGTTCAGGGGCTTGGGGATTCGGGGAGCTGTTTTTT. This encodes CASSIGSGAWGFGELFF.

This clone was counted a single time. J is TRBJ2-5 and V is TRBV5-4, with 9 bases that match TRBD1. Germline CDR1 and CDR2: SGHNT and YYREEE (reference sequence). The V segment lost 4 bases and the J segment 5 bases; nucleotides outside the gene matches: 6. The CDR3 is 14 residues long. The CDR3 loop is CASSPRTGVETQYF. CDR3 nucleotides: TGTGCCAGCAGCCCCCGGACAGGGGTGGAGACCCAGTACTTC. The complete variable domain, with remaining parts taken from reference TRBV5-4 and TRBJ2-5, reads ETGVTQSPTHLIKTRGQQVTLRCSSQSGHNTVSWYQQALGQGPQFIFQYYREEENGRGNFPPRFSGLQFPNYSSELNVNALELDDSALYLCASSPRTGVETQYFGPGTRLLVL.

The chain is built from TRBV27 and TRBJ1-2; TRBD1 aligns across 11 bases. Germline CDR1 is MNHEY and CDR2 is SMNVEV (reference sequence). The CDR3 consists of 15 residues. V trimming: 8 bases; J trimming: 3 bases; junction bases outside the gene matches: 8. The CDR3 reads CASSRDRGSYYGYTF. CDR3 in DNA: TGTGCCAGCTCCCGGGACAGGGGGTCCTACTATGGCTACACCTTC.

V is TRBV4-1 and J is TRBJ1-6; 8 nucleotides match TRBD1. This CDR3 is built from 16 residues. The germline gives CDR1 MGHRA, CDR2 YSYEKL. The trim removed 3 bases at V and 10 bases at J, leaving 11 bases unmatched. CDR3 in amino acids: CASSHPGQGQSSPLHF. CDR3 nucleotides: TGCGCCAGCAGCCACCCCGGACAGGGCCAATCATCACCCCTCCACTTT.

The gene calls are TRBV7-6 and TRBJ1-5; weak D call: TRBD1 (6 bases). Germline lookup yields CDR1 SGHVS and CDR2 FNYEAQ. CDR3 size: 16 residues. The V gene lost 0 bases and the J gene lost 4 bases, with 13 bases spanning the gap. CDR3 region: CASSLAPGVGNQPQHF. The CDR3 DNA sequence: TGTGCCAGCAGCTTAGCGCCAGGGGTGGGAAATCAGCCCCAGCATTTT.

CDR3 protein: CASSVTGGVGYTF. Written as DNA, the CDR3 is TGTGCCAGCAGTGTTACAGGGGGTGTTGGCTACACCTTC. The J gene is TRBJ1-2, the V gene TRBV6-1; 8 bases fit TRBD1. Looked up from germline, CDR1 is MNHNS and CDR2 is SASEGT. V lost 4 bases to trimming and J lost 7 bases; unmatched junction nucleotides: 5. This CDR3 has 13 residues.

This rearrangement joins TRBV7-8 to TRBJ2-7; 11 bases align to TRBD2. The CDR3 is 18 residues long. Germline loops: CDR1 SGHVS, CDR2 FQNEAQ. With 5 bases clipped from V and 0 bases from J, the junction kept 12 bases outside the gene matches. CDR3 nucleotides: TGTGCCAGCAGCCTAAGGACTAGCGGGCTACACGACTCCTACGAGCAGTACTTC. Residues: CASSLRTSGLHDSYEQYF.

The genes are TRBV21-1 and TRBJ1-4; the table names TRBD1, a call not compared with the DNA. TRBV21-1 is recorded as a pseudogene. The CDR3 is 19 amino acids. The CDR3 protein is CASSKHRDRGLLWDEKLFF. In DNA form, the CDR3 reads TGTGCCAGCAGCAAACACCGGGACAGGGGGTTATTGTGGGATGAAAAACTGTTTTTT.

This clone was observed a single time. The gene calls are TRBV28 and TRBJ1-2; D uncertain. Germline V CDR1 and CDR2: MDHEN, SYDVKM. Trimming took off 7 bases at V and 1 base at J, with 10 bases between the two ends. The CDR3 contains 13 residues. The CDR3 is CASTRGINYGYTF. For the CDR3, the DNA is TGTGCCAGCACAAGAGGGATTAACTATGGCTACACCTTC.

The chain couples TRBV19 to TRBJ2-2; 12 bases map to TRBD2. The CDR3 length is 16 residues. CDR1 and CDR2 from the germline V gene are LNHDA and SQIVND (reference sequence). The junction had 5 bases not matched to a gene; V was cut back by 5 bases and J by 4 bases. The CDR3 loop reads CASSGGLAGATGELFF. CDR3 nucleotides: TGTGCCAGTAGTGGGGGACTAGCGGGTGCCACCGGGGAGCTGTTTTTT. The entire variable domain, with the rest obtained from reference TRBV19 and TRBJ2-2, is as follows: DGGITQSPKYLFRKEGQNVTLSCEQNLNHDAMYWYRQDPGQGLRLIYYSQIVNDFQKGDIAEGYSVSREKKESFPLTVTSAQKNPTAFYLCASSGGLAGATGELFFGEGSRLTVL.

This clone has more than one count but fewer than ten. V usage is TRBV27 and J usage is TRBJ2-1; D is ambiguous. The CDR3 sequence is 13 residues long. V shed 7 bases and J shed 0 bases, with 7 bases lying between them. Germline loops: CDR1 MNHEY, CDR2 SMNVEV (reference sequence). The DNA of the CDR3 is TGTGCCAGCAATTCCGGCTCCTACAATGAGCAGTTCTTC. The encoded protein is CASNSGSYNEQFF.

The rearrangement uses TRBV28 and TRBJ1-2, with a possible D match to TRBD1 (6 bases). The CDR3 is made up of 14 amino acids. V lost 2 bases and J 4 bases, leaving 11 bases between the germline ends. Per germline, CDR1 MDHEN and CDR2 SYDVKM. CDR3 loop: CASSLEGVSYGYTF. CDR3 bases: TGTGCCAGCAGTTTAGAGGGGGTGAGCTATGGCTACACCTTC.

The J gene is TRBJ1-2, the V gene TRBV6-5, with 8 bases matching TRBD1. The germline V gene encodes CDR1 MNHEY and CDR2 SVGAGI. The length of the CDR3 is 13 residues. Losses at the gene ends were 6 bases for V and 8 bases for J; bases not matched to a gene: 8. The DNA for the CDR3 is TGTGCCAGCAGACCCGGACAGGGCCGAGGCTACACCTTC. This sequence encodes CASRPGQGRGYTF.

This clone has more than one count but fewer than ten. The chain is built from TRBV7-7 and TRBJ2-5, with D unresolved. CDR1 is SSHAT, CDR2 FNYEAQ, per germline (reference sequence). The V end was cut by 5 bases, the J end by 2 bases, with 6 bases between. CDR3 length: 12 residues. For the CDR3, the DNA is TGTGCCAGCAGCAGCGCACAAGAGACCCAGTACTTC. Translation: CASSSAQETQYF.

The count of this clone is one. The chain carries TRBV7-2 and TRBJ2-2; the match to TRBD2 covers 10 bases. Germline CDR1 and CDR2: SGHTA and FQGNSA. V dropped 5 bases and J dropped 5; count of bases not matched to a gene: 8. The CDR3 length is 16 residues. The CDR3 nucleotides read TGTGCCAGCAGCACACCTAGCGGGGGAGGGACCGGGGAGCTGTTTTTT. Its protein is CASSTPSGGGTGELFF.

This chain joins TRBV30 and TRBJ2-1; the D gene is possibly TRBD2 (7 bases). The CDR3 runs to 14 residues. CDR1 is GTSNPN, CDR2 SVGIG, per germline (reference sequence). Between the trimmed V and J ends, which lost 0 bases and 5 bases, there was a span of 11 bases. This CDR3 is CAWSVGGAHNEQFF. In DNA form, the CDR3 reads TGTGCCTGGAGTGTGGGGGGGGCCCACAATGAGCAGTTCTTC.

For the CDR3, the DNA is TGTGCCAGCAGTCGGACCACTGGGAGGACTGAAGCTTTCTTT. It encodes CASSRTTGRTEAFF. The gene calls are TRBV6-5 and TRBJ1-1; D unclear. In germline, CDR1 is MNHEY, CDR2 SVGAGI. V was pared by 5 bases and J by 5 bases, with 15 bases between. The CDR3 is 14 residues long.

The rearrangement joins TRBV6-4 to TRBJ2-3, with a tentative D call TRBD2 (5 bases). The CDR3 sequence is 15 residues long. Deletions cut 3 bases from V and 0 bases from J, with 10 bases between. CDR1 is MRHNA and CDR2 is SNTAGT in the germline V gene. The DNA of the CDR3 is TGTGCCAGCAGTGAGACTACCACTAGCACAGATACGCAGTATTTT. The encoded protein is CASSETTTSTDTQYF.

The DNA for the CDR3 is TGTGCCAGCAGCCAAGATCGGCAGACTAATAATTCACCCCTCCACTTT. Translation gives CASSQDRQTNNSPLHF. This chain links TRBV4-2 with TRBJ1-6; no reliable D call. The V end lost 0 bases, the J end lost 5 bases, and 11 bases lay between the germline ends. This CDR3 spans 16 amino acids. Per the germline V gene, CDR1 is LGHNA and CDR2 is YNFKEQ.

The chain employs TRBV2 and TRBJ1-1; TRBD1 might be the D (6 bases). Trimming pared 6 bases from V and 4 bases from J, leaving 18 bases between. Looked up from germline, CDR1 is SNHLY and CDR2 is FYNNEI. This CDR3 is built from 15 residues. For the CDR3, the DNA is TGTGCCAGCAGACAAACAGGGATGATGAGCACTGAAGCTTTCTTT. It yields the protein CASRQTGMMSTEAFF.